The text below deals with one TCR beta chain. Its antigen is currently not known. Qualities for individual bases were not recorded, and no much larger clone is one base off. This record belongs to a study of blood T cell repertoires in COVID-19 (dated by TCRdb to 2020 to 2021). About the full investigation: Samples from collaborators originated in the United States, Italy and Spain and spanned both the acute and convalescent phases of COVID-19. The prospective study material was composed of cDNA or gDNA derived from T cells, B-cell-depleted T cells, or PBMCs. Deeply sampled blood TCRbeta repertoires from subjects exposed to, actively infected with, or recovered from COVID-19 were included in the dataset. Samples were obtained from the ongoing ImmuneRACE study (first 160 participants) and from 1,000 to 1,500 subjects provided by 6 global collaborators. Where HLA class I and class II types were available, the types were taken from metadata supplied by the sample provider, not from assay-based typing. A de-identified subject ID, COVID-19 status, age in years and sex were almost always included in the sample metadata. The repertoires were made available in a free public database intended to serve as a resource for research on the immune response to SARS-CoV-2.

Whole blood was collected in K2EDTA tubes by collaborating institutions according to the institutions' own protocols. For TCRbeta analysis, collaborators shipped samples as frozen whole blood, isolated PBMCs, or DNA extracted from either of those sample types. The immunoSEQ Assay, a bias-controlled multiplex PCR, was used to amplify TCRbeta CDR3 regions from genomic DNA. The paper's data handling went like this. Within the assay, amplification of reference gene primers was used to estimate how many nucleated cells each sample contained. Sequence reads were collapsed and filtered to measure the absolute abundance of every unique TCRbeta CDR3 rearrangement. For each sample, productive Simpson clonality was calculated as the square root of Simpson's diversity index over productive rearrangements. The source is immuneACCESS, and TCRdb retained only in-frame sequences with V and J called. Part of the clones is not carried over; for the studies checked, unresolved V genes explain less than half of this, and the remainder is unexplained. V and J calls and clone size are as listed in that table; D and trimming were resolved from the DNA. The table for this sample lists around 140,000 clones; roughly four fifths of them were counted only once. The biggest ten clones account for 3% to 4.5% of the sample.

Summary of the overall study and its limitations: The quantity of clinical and demographic metadata differed by source and by participant and was supplied without curation.

The junction carries 13 bases between V and J, which are trimmed by 3 bases and 8 bases respectively. The CDR3 covers 13 residues, taking in both the cysteine and the phenylalanine. Of the read, only the CDR3 DNA is kept; its 39 bases are in frame from base 1. From the germline V gene, CDR1 is MDHEN and CDR2 is SYDVKM. The clonotype was recovered from a woman between 55 and 75 years old with acute or convalescent COVID-19. The sample taken for sequencing was peripheral blood. The chain links TRBV28 with TRBJ1-2; no D gene call is confident. The CDR3 loop reads CASSFHEEEGYTF. The DNA sequence reads TGTGCCAGCAGTTTTCACGAGGAGGAGGGCTACACCTTC.